This T cell receptor beta chain emerged from a study of human T cells and chemical hapten exposure. Study in general: Sensitization employed 2% DPC on roughly 2 cm by roughly 2 cm of upper inner arm skin. The patients were mostly female; they had alopecia areata, totalis or universalis.

During construction of the library, unique molecular identifiers were attached to individual cDNA molecules for quantitative, reproducible TCR counting. TCRdb passed the RACE reads through MiXCR, listing each CDR3 protein once. Here the sample spans roughly 180,000 distinct CDR3 sequences, under 25% being singletons. Germline trimming cut 2 bases from V and 7 bases from J; bases unmatched to any gene: 4. The CDR3 is 14 residues long. Germline lookup yields CDR1 LGHDT and CDR2 YNNKEL (reference sequence). This clonotype was seen only a few times. As to time point: patch test 1, 2 weeks after DPC sensitization. Treatment reported: therapeutic diphenylcyclopropenone sensitization with weekly scalp DPC. People who gave samples had alopecia, were 18 to 70 years old, and were suitable for DPC.

The chain employs TRBV3-1 and TRBJ2-1, with 8 bases that match TRBD2. This receptor was identified in a woman in her forties or fifties with alopecia areata. Some clones in this sample may be carry-over from other donors' samples. The starting material was whole blood, obtained in connection with sensitization to the hapten diphenylcyclopropenone (DPC). The CDR3 protein is CASSQSSGRNEQFF. CDR3 DNA sequence: TGTGCCAGCAGCCAATCCAGCGGGAGAAATGAGCAGTTCTTC.